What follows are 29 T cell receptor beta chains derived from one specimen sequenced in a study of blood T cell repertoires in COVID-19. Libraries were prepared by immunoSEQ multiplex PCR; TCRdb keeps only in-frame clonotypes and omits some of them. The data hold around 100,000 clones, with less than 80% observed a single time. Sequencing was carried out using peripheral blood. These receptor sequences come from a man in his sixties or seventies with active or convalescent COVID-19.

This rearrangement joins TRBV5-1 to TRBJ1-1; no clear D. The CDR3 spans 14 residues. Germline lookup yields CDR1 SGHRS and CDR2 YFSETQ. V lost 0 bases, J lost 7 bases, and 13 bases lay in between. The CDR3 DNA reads TGCGCCAGCAGCTTGGCCCAGATGAATTTTGAAGCTTTCTTT. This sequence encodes CASSLAQMNFEAFF.

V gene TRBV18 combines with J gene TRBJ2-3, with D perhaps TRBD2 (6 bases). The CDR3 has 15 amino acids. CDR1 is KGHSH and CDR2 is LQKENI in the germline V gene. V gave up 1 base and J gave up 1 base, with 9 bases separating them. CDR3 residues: CASSPRGDGTDTQYF. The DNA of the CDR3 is TGTGCCAGCTCACCACGGGGGGATGGCACAGATACGCAGTATTTT.

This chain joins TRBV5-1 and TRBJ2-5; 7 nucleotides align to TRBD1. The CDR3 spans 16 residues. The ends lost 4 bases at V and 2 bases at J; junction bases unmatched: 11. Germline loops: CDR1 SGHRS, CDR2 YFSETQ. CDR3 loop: CASSRDSGRRQETQYF. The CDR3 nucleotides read TGCGCCAGCAGCCGGGACAGCGGTCGTCGGCAAGAGACCCAGTACTTC.

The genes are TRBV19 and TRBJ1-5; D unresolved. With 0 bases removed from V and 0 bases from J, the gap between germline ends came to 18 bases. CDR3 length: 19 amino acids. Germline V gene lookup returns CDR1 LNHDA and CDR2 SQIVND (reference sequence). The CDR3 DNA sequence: TGTGCCAGTAGTATAGATCAGGTTGAGGGCCTTTATAGCAATCAGCCCCAGCATTTT. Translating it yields CASSIDQVEGLYSNQPQHF.

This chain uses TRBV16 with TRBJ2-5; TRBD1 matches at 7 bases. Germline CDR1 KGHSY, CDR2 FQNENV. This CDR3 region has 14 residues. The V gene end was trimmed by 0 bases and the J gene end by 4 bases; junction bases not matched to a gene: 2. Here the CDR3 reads CASSQSRQGETQYF. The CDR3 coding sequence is TGTGCCAGCAGCCAATCGCGACAGGGAGAGACCCAGTACTTC.

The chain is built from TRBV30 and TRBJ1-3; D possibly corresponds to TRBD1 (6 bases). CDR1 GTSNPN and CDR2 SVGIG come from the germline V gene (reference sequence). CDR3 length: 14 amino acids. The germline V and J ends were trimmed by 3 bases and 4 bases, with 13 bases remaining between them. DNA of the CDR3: TGTGCCTGGAGAGGGGGAAGGTCCGGAAACACCATATATTTT. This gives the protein CAWRGGRSGNTIYF.

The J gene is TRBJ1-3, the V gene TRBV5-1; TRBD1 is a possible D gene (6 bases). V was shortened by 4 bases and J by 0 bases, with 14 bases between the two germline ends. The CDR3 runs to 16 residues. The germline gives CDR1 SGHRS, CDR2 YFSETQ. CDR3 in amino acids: CASSLLDSASGNTIYF. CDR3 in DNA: TGCGCCAGCAGCCTACTGGACAGCGCCTCTGGAAACACCATATATTTT.

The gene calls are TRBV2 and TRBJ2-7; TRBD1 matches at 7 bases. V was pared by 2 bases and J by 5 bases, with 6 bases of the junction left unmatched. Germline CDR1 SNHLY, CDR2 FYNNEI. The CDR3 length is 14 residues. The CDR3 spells CASSELEGQNEQYF. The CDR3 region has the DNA TGTGCCAGCAGTGAACTCGAGGGACAGAACGAGCAGTACTTC.

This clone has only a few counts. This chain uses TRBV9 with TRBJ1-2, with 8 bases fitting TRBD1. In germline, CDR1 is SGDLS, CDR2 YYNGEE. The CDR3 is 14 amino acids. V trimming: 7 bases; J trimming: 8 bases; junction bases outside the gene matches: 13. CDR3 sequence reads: CASGVAYRGGGYTF. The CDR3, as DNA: TGTGCCAGCGGAGTCGCCTACAGGGGGGGCGGCTACACCTTC.

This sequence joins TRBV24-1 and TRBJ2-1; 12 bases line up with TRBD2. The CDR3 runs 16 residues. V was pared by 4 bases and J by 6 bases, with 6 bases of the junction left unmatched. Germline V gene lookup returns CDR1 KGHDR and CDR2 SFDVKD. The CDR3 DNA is TGTGCCACCAGTGACCCTAGCGGGAGGGCCCTCAATGAGCAGTTCTTC. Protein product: CATSDPSGRALNEQFF.

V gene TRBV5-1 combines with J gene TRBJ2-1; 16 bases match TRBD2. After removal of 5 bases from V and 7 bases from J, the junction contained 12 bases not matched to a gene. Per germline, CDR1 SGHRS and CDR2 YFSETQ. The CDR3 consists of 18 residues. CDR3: CASRIGTSGRALVNEQFF. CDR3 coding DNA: TGCGCCAGCAGAATCGGGACTAGCGGGAGGGCCTTGGTTAATGAGCAGTTCTTC.

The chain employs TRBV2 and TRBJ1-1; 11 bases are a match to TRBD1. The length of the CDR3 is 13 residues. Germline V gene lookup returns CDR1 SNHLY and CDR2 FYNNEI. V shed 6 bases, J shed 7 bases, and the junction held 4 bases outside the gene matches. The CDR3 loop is CASRDRGLGEAFF. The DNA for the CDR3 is TGTGCCAGCAGGGACAGGGGGCTAGGTGAAGCTTTCTTT.

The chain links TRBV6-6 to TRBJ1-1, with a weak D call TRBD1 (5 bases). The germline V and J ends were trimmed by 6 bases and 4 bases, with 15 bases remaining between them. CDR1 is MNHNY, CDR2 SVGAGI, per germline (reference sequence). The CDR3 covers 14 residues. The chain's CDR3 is CASRKVQGGTEAFF. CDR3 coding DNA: TGTGCCAGCAGAAAGGTGCAGGGAGGCACTGAAGCTTTCTTT.

CDR3 DNA sequence: TGTGCCACCAGTGATTTCGGACTAGCGCAGTTCTTC. It yields the protein CATSDFGLAQFF. The chain links TRBV24-1 to TRBJ2-1; 8 bases line up with TRBD2. Germline CDR1 and CDR2: KGHDR and SFDVKD. This CDR3 contains 12 residues. J gave up 12 bases and V 1 base, and 1 base lay outside the gene matches.

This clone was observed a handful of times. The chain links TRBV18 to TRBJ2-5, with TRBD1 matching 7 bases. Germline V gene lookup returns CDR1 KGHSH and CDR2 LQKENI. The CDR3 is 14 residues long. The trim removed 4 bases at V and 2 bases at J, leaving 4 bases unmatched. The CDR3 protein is CASSLRTGQETQYF. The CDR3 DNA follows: TGTGCCAGCTCACTACGGACAGGACAAGAGACCCAGTACTTC. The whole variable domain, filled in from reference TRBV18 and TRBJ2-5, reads NAGVMQNPRHLVRRRGQEARLRCSPMKGHSHVYWYRQLPEEGLKFMVYLQKENIIDESGMPKERFSAEFPKEGPSILRIQQVVRGDSAAYFCASSLRTGQETQYFGPGTRLLVL.

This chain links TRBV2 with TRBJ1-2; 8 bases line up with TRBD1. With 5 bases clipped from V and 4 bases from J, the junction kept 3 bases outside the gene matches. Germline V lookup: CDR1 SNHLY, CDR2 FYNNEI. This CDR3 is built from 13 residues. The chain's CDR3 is CASSPDRAYGYTF. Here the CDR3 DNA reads TGTGCCAGCAGTCCGGACAGGGCCTATGGCTACACCTTC.

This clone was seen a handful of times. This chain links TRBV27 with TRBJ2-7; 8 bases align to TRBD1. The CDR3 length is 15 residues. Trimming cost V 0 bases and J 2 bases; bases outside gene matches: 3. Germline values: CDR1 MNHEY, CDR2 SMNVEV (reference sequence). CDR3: CASSLSTGAAYEQYF. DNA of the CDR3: TGTGCCAGCAGTTTATCGACAGGGGCAGCCTACGAGCAGTACTTC.

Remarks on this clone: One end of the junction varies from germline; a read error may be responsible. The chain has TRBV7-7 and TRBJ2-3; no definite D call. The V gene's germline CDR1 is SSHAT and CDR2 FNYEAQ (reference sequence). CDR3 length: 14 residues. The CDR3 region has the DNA TGTGCTAGCAGCACGTCAGTCAGCACAGATACGCAGTATTTT. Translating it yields CASSTSVSTDTQYF.

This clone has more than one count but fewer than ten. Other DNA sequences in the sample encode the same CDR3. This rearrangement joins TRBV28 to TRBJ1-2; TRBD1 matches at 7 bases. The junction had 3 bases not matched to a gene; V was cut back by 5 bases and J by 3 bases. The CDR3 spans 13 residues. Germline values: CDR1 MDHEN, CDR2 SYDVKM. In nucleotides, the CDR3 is TGTGCCAGCAGTCCAACAGGGGACTATGGCTACACCTTC. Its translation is CASSPTGDYGYTF.

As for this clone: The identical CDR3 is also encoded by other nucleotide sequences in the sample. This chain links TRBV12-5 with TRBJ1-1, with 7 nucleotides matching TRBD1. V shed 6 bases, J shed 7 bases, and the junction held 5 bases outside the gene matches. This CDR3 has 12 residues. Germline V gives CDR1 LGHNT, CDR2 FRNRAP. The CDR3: CASGNRGLEAFF. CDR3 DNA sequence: TGTGCTAGTGGAAACAGGGGCCTTGAAGCTTTCTTT.

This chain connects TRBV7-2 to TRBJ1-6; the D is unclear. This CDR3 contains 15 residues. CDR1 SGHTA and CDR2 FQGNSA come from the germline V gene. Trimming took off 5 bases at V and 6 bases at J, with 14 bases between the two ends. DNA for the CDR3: TGTGCCAGCAGCGCAATGGCTGTGGTTAATTCACCCCTCCACTTT. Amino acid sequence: CASSAMAVVNSPLHF.

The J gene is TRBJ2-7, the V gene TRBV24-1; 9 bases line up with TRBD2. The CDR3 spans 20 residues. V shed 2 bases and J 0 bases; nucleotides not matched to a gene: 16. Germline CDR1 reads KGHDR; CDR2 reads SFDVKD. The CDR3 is CATSDYYQGSGGPSSYEQYF. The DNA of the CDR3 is TGTGCCACCAGTGATTACTACCAGGGTAGCGGGGGCCCGAGCTCCTACGAGCAGTACTTC.

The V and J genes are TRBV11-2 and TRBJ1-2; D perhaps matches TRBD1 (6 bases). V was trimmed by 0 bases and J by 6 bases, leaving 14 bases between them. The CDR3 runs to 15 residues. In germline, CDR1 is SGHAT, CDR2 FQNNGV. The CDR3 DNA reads TGTGCCAGCAGCTTAGAACCAGGGGTCGGTGATGGCTACACCTTC. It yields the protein CASSLEPGVGDGYTF.

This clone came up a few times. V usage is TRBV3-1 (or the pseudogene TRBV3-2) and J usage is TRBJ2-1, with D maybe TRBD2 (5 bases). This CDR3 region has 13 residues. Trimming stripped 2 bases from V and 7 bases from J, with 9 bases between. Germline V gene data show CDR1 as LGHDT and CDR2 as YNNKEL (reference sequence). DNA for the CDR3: TGTGCCAGCAGCCAAACTAGGGATAATGAGCAGTTCTTC. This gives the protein CASSQTRDNEQFF.

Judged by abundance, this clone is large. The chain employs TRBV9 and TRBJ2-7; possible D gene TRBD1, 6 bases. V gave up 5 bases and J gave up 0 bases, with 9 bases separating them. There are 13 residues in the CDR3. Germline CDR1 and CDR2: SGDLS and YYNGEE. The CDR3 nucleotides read TGTGCCAGCAGAGGGGACAACTCCTACGAGCAGTACTTC. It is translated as CASRGDNSYEQYF.

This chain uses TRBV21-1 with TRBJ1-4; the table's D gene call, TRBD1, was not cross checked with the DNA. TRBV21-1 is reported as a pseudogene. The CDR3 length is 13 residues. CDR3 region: CASSKWVRQGEDF. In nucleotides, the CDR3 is TGTGCCAGCAGCAAGTGGGTACGACAGGGAGAAGATTTT.

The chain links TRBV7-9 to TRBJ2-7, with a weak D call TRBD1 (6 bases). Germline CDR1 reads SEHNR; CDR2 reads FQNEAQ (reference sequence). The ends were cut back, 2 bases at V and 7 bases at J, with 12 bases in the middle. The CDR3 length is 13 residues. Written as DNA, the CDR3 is TGTGCCAGCAGCTTAACAGGGACGGAAGAGCAGTACTTC. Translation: CASSLTGTEEQYF.

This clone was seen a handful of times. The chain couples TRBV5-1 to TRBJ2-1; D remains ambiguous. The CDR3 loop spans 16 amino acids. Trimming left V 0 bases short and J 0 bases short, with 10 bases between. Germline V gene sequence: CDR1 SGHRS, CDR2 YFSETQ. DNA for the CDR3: TGCGCCAGCAGCTTGGTTCTGTTGAGCTCCTACAATGAGCAGTTCTTC. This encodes CASSLVLLSSYNEQFF.

In DNA, the CDR3 is TGTGCCAGCAGCCAATTAGGGGGAAACACCGGGGAGCTGTTTTTT. Translating it yields CASSQLGGNTGELFF. The chain recombines TRBV14 with TRBJ2-2; a weak D match, TRBD1 (6 bases). Trimming removed 2 bases at V and 2 bases at J, with 9 bases between. This CDR3 is built from 15 residues. Looked up from germline, CDR1 is SGHDN and CDR2 is FVKESK.